Following are 9 T cell receptor beta chains from one sample sequenced in a study of a mutant IDH1 vaccine in newly diagnosed glioma. Time point here: week 11, during vaccination. Each vaccine dose was 300 ug of mutant IDH1 20-mer peptide, with topical imiquimod. The antigens these receptors bind are not known. TCRdb keeps only in-frame clones here, not all; method: immunoSEQ multiplex PCR. The sample holds about 61,000 clones; under 90% are singletons and the top ten take about 6%. This specimen consisted of PBMCs, obtained from a glioma patient whose treatment included an IDH1 peptide vaccine. These receptors were collected from a man in his forties or fifties with glioma.

The J gene is TRBJ2-2, the V gene TRBV7-6, with 8 bases that match TRBD2. In germline, CDR1 is SGHVS, CDR2 FNYEAQ. The CDR3 has 16 amino acids. V lost 5 bases, J lost 6 bases, and 11 bases stayed unmatched. CDR3 residues: CASSPGGGIGAGELFF. Written as DNA, the CDR3 is TGTGCCAGCAGCCCCGGGGGGGGGATCGGCGCCGGGGAGCTGTTTTTT.

The V gene is TRBV6-6, the J gene TRBJ1-5; D gene uncertain. The germline CDR1 and CDR2 sequences are MNHNY and SVGAGI (reference sequence). The CDR3 has 14 residues. The germline V and J ends were trimmed by 8 bases and 2 bases, with 13 bases remaining between them. The CDR3 protein is CASCGGLGNQPQHF. CDR3 nucleotides: TGTGCCAGCTGTGGAGGGCTGGGCAATCAGCCCCAGCATTTT.

This chain connects TRBV20-1 to TRBJ1-2; D uncertain. The germline V gene encodes CDR1 DFQATT and CDR2 SNEGSKA (reference sequence). Trimming removed 3 bases at V and 5 bases at J, with 7 bases between. This CDR3 comprises 11 residues. The CDR3 spells CSASTGYGYTF. In nucleotides, the CDR3 is TGCAGTGCTAGTACCGGGTATGGCTACACCTTC.

The chain carries TRBV28 and TRBJ2-1; 10 bases align to TRBD1. Germline values: CDR1 MDHEN, CDR2 SYDVKM. The J segment lost 4 bases and the V segment lost 5 bases, leaving 2 bases of the junction unmatched. The length of the CDR3 is 14 residues. CDR3 sequence (DNA): TGTGCCAGCAGTCGGGGACAGGGGTACAATGAGCAGTTCTTC. This codes for CASSRGQGYNEQFF.

The chain links TRBV7-9 to TRBJ1-3; D is uncertain. The CDR3 covers 15 residues. CDR1 SEHNR and CDR2 FQNEAQ come from the germline V gene (reference sequence). Trimming took off 5 bases at V and 3 bases at J, with 14 bases between the two ends. The chain's CDR3 is CASSRRLGFGNTIYF. As DNA, the CDR3 is TGTGCCAGCAGCAGACGTCTTGGCTTTGGAAACACCATATATTTT.

This chain joins TRBV29-1 and TRBJ1-2, with TRBD1 identical over 9 bases. CDR3 length: 11 residues. CDR1 SQVTM and CDR2 ANQGSEA come from the germline V gene. The CDR3 loop is CGGQGGYGYTF. CDR3 bases: TGCGGGGGACAGGGTGGCTATGGCTACACCTTC.

The chain carries TRBV5-1 and TRBJ1-4; 7 nucleotides line up with TRBD1. Unmatched junction bases numbered 3, after V lost 0 bases and J lost 4 bases. The CDR3 spans 15 residues. Germline CDR1 is SGHRS and CDR2 is YFSETQ. CDR3 protein: CASSLDGTVNEKLFF. The DNA for the CDR3 is TGCGCCAGCAGCTTGGACGGGACAGTTAATGAAAAACTGTTTTTT.

The chain employs TRBV11-3 and TRBJ2-1; D may match TRBD1 or TRBD2 (5 bases each). The CDR3 length is 13 residues. The V gene's germline CDR1 is SGHNT and CDR2 YENEEA. V lost 5 bases and J 12 bases, leaving 17 bases between the germline ends. The CDR3 DNA reads TGTGCCAGCAGCCTAGGGACCATCGAGGGGCAGTTCTTC. Amino acid sequence: CASSLGTIEGQFF.

V and J are TRBV28 and TRBJ1-6; D uncertain. V was clipped by 7 bases and J by 0 bases, with 4 bases between them. This CDR3 spans 13 amino acids. Germline V gene sequence: CDR1 MDHEN, CDR2 SYDVKM. CDR3 sequence reads: CASKGSYNSPLHF. CDR3 sequence (DNA): TGTGCCAGCAAGGGCTCCTATAATTCACCCCTCCACTTT.